Each of the 22 T cell receptor beta chains below was sequenced from the same sample in a study of cytomegalovirus exposure and HLA in healthy donors (dated by TCRdb to about 2017). Libraries were made using the immunoSEQ multiplex PCR assay. TCRdb mirrors the immuneACCESS table, restricted to in-frame sequences. Some clones are absent from its copies; in checked studies, under half trace to an unresolved V gene, and the reason for the others is unknown. In all, the sample holds hundreds of thousands of clones, and approximately 90% of those were seen once. The ten largest clones add up to under 0.95% of the sample. Source material: PBMCs. These receptors all come from a woman between 18 and 30 years old in good health and CMV-seronegative.

This chain links TRBV18 with TRBJ1-5; 7 nucleotides agree with TRBD1. Germline V lookup: CDR1 KGHSH, CDR2 LQKENI. J gave up 3 bases and V 4 bases, and 3 bases lay outside the gene matches. The CDR3 length is 14 residues. The CDR3 loop is CASSRGTVNQPQHF. CDR3 nucleotide sequence: TGTGCCAGCTCACGAGGGACAGTCAATCAGCCCCAGCATTTT.

The chain couples TRBV9 to TRBJ1-4; D not certain. CDR3 length: 16 residues. V lost 2 bases and J lost 0, with 11 bases in between. The germline V gene has CDR1 SGDLS and CDR2 YYNGEE. In DNA, the CDR3 is TGTGCCAGCAGCGTTGCGGACGGGACAACTAATGAAAAACTGTTTTTT. Its translation: CASSVADGTTNEKLFF.

The chain couples TRBV10-2 to TRBJ2-5; 10 nucleotides align to TRBD2. Germline assignment: CDR1 WSHSY and CDR2 SAAADI. There are 15 residues in the CDR3. After removal of 7 bases from V and 4 bases from J, the junction contained 9 bases not matched to a gene. Written as DNA, the CDR3 is TGCGCCAGCAAGACAGCGGGGGGGCCGAGAGAGACCCAGTACTTC. It specifies CASKTAGGPRETQYF.

This clone has just one count. The V call is TRBV7-9, the J call TRBJ1-1; no clear D. Trimming cost V 1 base and J 0 bases, with 9 bases left between them. Germline V CDR1 and CDR2: SEHNR, FQNEAQ (reference sequence). This CDR3 has 15 amino acids. The CDR3 DNA reads as TGTGCCAGCAGCTTAGAGGCAGGTATGAACACTGAAGCTTTCTTT. Translating gives CASSLEAGMNTEAFF.

This chain uses TRBV28 with TRBJ1-1; 7 bases line up with TRBD1. Germline trimming cut 2 bases from V and 8 bases from J; bases unmatched to any gene: 8. CDR1 and CDR2 from the germline V gene are MDHEN and SYDVKM. The CDR3 is 14 residues long. The CDR3 region is CASSLPRQGREAFF. The CDR3 DNA is TGTGCCAGCAGTTTACCCCGACAGGGCCGCGAAGCTTTCTTT.

The J gene is TRBJ2-2, the V gene TRBV5-5; a possible D gene is TRBD1 (5 bases). CDR3 size: 16 residues. The germline V gene encodes CDR1 SGHKS and CDR2 YYEKEE (reference sequence). Trimming stripped 4 bases from V and 0 bases from J, with 13 bases between. The CDR3 DNA sequence: TGTGCCAGCAGCCCACTACAGACAGCGAACACCGGGGAGCTGTTTTTT. Encoded protein: CASSPLQTANTGELFF.

The V gene is TRBV18, the J gene TRBJ1-2, with TRBD1 as a possible D gene (5 bases). Germline CDR1 KGHSH, CDR2 LQKENI. The ends were cut back, 6 bases at V and 7 bases at J, with 21 bases in the middle. The CDR3 runs to 15 residues. In nucleotides, the CDR3 is TGTGCCAGCTCGCTCGCGGAGGGGCGGCTCGGTGGCTACACCTTC. It encodes CASSLAEGRLGGYTF.

The rearrangement uses TRBV30 and TRBJ2-7; D perhaps matches TRBD1 (6 bases). V was clipped by 4 bases and J by 0 bases, with 13 bases between them. Germline CDR1 and CDR2: GTSNPN and SVGIG (reference sequence). CDR3 length: 14 amino acids. CDR3 nucleotide sequence: TGTGCCTGGAACTACGGGACAAACTCCTACGAGCAGTACTTC. Its translation is CAWNYGTNSYEQYF.

This chain connects TRBV7-8 to TRBJ1-1; a weak D match, TRBD1 (6 bases). Trimming took 6 bases from V and 2 from J, leaving 16 bases between them. The germline CDR1 and CDR2 sequences are SGHVS and FQNEAQ. There are 15 residues in the CDR3. This CDR3 is CASRRQQGLNTEAFF. In DNA form, the CDR3 reads TGTGCCAGCAGAAGGCAACAGGGTTTAAACACTGAAGCTTTCTTT.

The CDR3: CASSLSLADRTDTQYF. Written as DNA, the CDR3 is TGTGCCAGCAGTTTATCGCTAGCGGACCGCACAGATACGCAGTATTTT. The chain uses TRBV27 and TRBJ2-3, with 7 bases lining up with TRBD2. CDR1 is MNHEY and CDR2 is SMNVEV in the germline V gene (reference sequence). V gave up 0 bases and J gave up 1 base; unmatched junction bases: 4. The CDR3 spans 16 residues.

The V call is TRBV9, the J call TRBJ1-2; 7 nucleotides line up with TRBD1. This CDR3 has 16 amino acids. Germline V gene data show CDR1 as SGDLS and CDR2 as YYNGEE. With V trimmed by 2 bases and J by 4 bases, 11 bases remained unmatched. In nucleotides, the CDR3 is TGTGCCAGCAGCGTGGGGACAGTAAGTTCTAGCTATGGCTACACCTTC. Translated, it gives CASSVGTVSSSYGYTF.

This clone was counted a single time. The chain couples TRBV2 to TRBJ1-3; D ambiguous. CDR1 and CDR2 from the germline V gene are SNHLY and FYNNEI. V was cut by 1 base and J by 0 bases, with 7 bases left in between. This CDR3 contains 15 residues. This CDR3 reads CASSEGHSSGNTIYF. The CDR3 DNA reads as TGTGCCAGCAGTGAAGGTCACAGCTCTGGAAACACCATATATTTT.

V usage is TRBV5-6 and J usage is TRBJ1-1; weak D call: TRBD1 (5 bases). V was pared by 4 bases and J by 1 base, with 14 bases between. The CDR3 consists of 15 residues. Germline assignment: CDR1 SGHDT and CDR2 YYEEEE. DNA for the CDR3: TGTGCCAGCAGCAGCGGGGCCCTTCGGAACACTGAAGCTTTCTTT. Its protein product is CASSSGALRNTEAFF.

The chain employs TRBV9 and TRBJ2-5; TRBD1 might be the D (7 bases). V was trimmed by 5 bases and J by 2 bases, leaving 16 bases between them. CDR1 and CDR2 (germline): SGDLS, YYNGEE. CDR3 length: 15 residues. The CDR3 sequence: CASSWRGRPQETQYF. The CDR3, as DNA: TGTGCCAGCAGTTGGAGGGGGCGACCACAAGAGACCCAGTACTTC.

This chain connects TRBV2 to TRBJ2-7, with D perhaps TRBD2 (6 bases). CDR3 size: 14 residues. Germline V gene lookup returns CDR1 SNHLY and CDR2 FYNNEI. V gave up 3 bases and J gave up 2 bases, with 11 bases separating them. This CDR3 is CASSELEGPYEQYF. CDR3 coding DNA: TGTGCCAGCAGTGAGTTGGAGGGTCCCTACGAGCAGTACTTC. The full variable domain, rest sourced from reference TRBV2 and TRBJ2-7, is EPEVTQTPSHQVTQMGQEVILRCVPISNHLYFYWYRQILGQKVEFLVSFYNNEISEKSEIFDDQFSVERPDGSNFTLKIRSTKLEDSAMYFCASSELEGPYEQYFGPGTRLTVT.

This chain links TRBV6-5 with TRBJ2-2, with TRBD1 matching 9 bases. In germline, CDR1 is MNHEY, CDR2 SVGAGI. The junction had 7 bases not matched to a gene; V was cut back by 6 bases and J by 5 bases. CDR3 length: 15 amino acids. The CDR3 nucleotides are TGTGCCAGCAGCCCGGACAGGGGAAATACCGGGGAGCTGTTTTTT. This encodes CASSPDRGNTGELFF.

The chain recombines TRBV7-8 with TRBJ1-6; 7 bases match TRBD1. V shed 2 bases and J 10 bases; nucleotides not matched to a gene: 11. CDR1 is SGHVS, CDR2 FQNEAQ, per germline. The CDR3 extends over 16 amino acids. The CDR3, as DNA: TGTGCCAGCAGCTTAACCTTAGACAGGGTGGGATCACCCCTCCACTTT. This codes for CASSLTLDRVGSPLHF.

This CDR3 is CASSMKRGRIDGYTF. In nucleotides, the CDR3 is TGTGCCAGTAGTATGAAAAGGGGGCGCATCGACGGCTACACCTTC. This chain uses TRBV19 with TRBJ1-2, with 7 nucleotides matching TRBD1. The V segment lost 3 bases and the J segment 8 bases; nucleotides outside the gene matches: 12. Germline V gene data show CDR1 as LNHDA and CDR2 as SQIVND (reference sequence). CDR3 size: 15 residues.

This chain joins TRBV9 and TRBJ1-2, with 7 bases aligning to TRBD1. This CDR3 is 13 amino acids long. V lost 4 bases and J lost 4; bases outside the gene matches: 4. Per germline, CDR1 SGDLS and CDR2 YYNGEE. The CDR3 sequence is CASSPTGAYGYTF. The CDR3 nucleotides read TGTGCCAGCAGCCCTACAGGGGCCTATGGCTACACCTTC.

Worth noting for this clone: This sample includes further DNA sequences coding for the same CDR3. This rearrangement joins TRBV27 to TRBJ1-1, with D perhaps TRBD1 (5 bases). Germline values: CDR1 MNHEY, CDR2 SMNVEV (reference sequence). Trimming took off 6 bases at V and 4 bases at J, with 12 bases between the two ends. CDR3 size: 13 residues. The CDR3 DNA follows: TGTGCCAGCAGCTTCTCGGGGGGCACTGAAGCTTTCTTT. It encodes CASSFSGGTEAFF.

The genes are TRBV27 and TRBJ2-1, with 12 positions matching TRBD2. Losses at the gene ends were 2 bases for V and 2 bases for J; bases not matched to a gene: 4. Germline values: CDR1 MNHEY, CDR2 SMNVEV (reference sequence). The CDR3 length is 17 residues. The CDR3 sequence: CASSLILAGGPYNEQFF. The DNA of the CDR3 is TGTGCCAGCAGTTTAATACTAGCGGGAGGACCCTACAATGAGCAGTTCTTC.

The chain recombines TRBV30 with TRBJ1-2; 7 bases align to TRBD1. This CDR3 has 13 residues. Germline V lookup: CDR1 GTSNPN, CDR2 SVGIG (reference sequence). Trimming cost V 7 bases and J 5 bases; bases outside gene matches: 10. As DNA, the CDR3 is TGTGCCTACTCCCGGGACAGACCTTATGGCTACACCTTC. Its translation: CAYSRDRPYGYTF.